A selection of T cell receptor beta chains follows, all from one sample in a study of blood T cell repertoires in COVID-19. Here immunoSEQ multiplex PCR was the method, and the copy in TCRdb shows in-frame clones only, minus some. Among approximately 310,000 clones, around 90% were seen once, and the ten largest hold 1%. The specimen was peripheral blood. These receptor sequences come from a man aged 50 to 60 with active or convalescent COVID-19. CDR3s include the opening cysteine and the closing phenylalanine or tryptophan. The order of the fields is D gene, J gene, clone size, V gene, CDR3 protein, CDR3 DNA. D genes are given only for firm matches. Clone size is not always given. Where it is, it says once, few, many or a class for expanded clones.

d_gene: .; j_gene: TRBJ1-3; abundance: .; v_gene: TRBV2; CDR3aa: CASSRMGNTIYF; CDR3nt: TGTGCCAGCAGCAGGATGGGAAACACCATATATTTT
d_gene: .; j_gene: TRBJ1-5; abundance: .; v_gene: TRBV5-6; CDR3aa: CASSRQANQPQHF; CDR3nt: TGTGCCAGCAGTCGACAGGCCAATCAGCCCCAGCATTTT
d_gene: .; j_gene: TRBJ2-4; abundance: .; v_gene: TRBV6-1; CDR3aa: CASSETAGWGKNIQYF; CDR3nt: TGTGCCAGCAGTGAAACGGCAGGGTGGGGCAAAAACATTCAGTACTTC
d_gene: TRBD2; j_gene: TRBJ2-7; abundance: .; v_gene: TRBV6-5; CDR3aa: CASSYSSGRAYEQYF; CDR3nt: TGTGCCAGCAGTTACTCAAGCGGGAGGGCCTACGAGCAGTACTTC
d_gene: TRBD2; j_gene: TRBJ2-2; abundance: once; v_gene: TRBV9; CDR3aa: CASSVAERGNTGELFF; CDR3nt: TGTGCCAGCAGCGTAGCAGAGCGGGGGAACACCGGGGAGCTGTTTTTT
d_gene: TRBD1; j_gene: TRBJ1-4; abundance: few; v_gene: TRBV7-8; CDR3aa: CASSPYSQGATNEKLFF; CDR3nt: TGTGCCAGCAGCCCATACTCGCAGGGGGCAACTAATGAAAAACTGTTTTTT
d_gene: .; j_gene: TRBJ1-6; abundance: .; v_gene: TRBV7-9; CDR3aa: CASSSVKRGFSPLHF; CDR3nt: TGTGCCAGCAGCTCCGTCAAGAGGGGGTTTTCACCCCTCCACTTT
d_gene: TRBD1; j_gene: TRBJ2-4; abundance: .; v_gene: TRBV10-1; CDR3aa: CASSGGQPNIQYF; CDR3nt: TGCGCCAGCAGTGGGGGACAGCCAAACATTCAGTACTTC
d_gene: .; j_gene: TRBJ1-2; abundance: .; v_gene: TRBV5-1; CDR3aa: CASSFISGDYGYTF; CDR3nt: TGCGCCAGCAGCTTTATTTCAGGGGACTATGGCTACACCTTC
d_gene: .; j_gene: TRBJ1-6; abundance: .; v_gene: TRBV5-1; CDR3aa: CASSPGTYESPLHF; CDR3nt: TGCGCCAGCAGCCCCGGGACATACGAATCACCCCTCCACTTT
d_gene: .; j_gene: TRBJ1-1; abundance: .; v_gene: TRBV5-1; CDR3aa: CASKTGRNTEAFF; CDR3nt: TGCGCCAGCAAGACAGGAAGGAACACTGAAGCTTTCTTT
d_gene: .; j_gene: TRBJ1-3; abundance: .; v_gene: TRBV3-1/TRBV3-2; CDR3aa: CASSQDYTGSGNTIYF; CDR3nt: TGTGCCAGCAGCCAAGACTACACAGGCTCTGGAAACACCATATATTTT
d_gene: .; j_gene: TRBJ1-4; abundance: .; v_gene: TRBV5-1; CDR3aa: CASSLNSQSNEKLFF; CDR3nt: TGCGCCAGCAGCTTGAATTCACAGTCTAATGAAAAACTGTTTTTT
d_gene: TRBD1; j_gene: TRBJ2-3; abundance: .; v_gene: TRBV19; CDR3aa: CASPRGSTDTQYF; CDR3nt: TGTGCCAGTCCCAGGGGGAGCACAGATACGCAGTATTTT
d_gene: TRBD1; j_gene: TRBJ1-6; abundance: .; v_gene: TRBV15; CDR3aa: CATSRDRDRGTPLHF; CDR3nt: TGTGCCACCAGCAGAGATCGAGACAGGGGGACACCCCTCCACTTT
d_gene: TRBD1; j_gene: TRBJ2-3; abundance: .; v_gene: TRBV30; CDR3aa: CAWSFRDSGTQYF; CDR3nt: TGTGCCTGGAGTTTCCGGGACAGCGGTACGCAGTATTTT
d_gene: TRBD2; j_gene: TRBJ2-1; abundance: .; v_gene: TRBV20-1; CDR3aa: CSASMGLAIQSYNEQFF; CDR3nt: TGCAGTGCTAGTATGGGACTAGCGATACAGTCCTACAATGAGCAGTTCTTC
d_gene: TRBD1; j_gene: TRBJ1-1; abundance: .; v_gene: TRBV6-5; CDR3aa: CASSTARTGREAFF; CDR3nt: TGTGCCAGCAGTACCGCCCGGACAGGCCGGGAAGCTTTCTTT
d_gene: TRBD1; j_gene: TRBJ1-5; abundance: once; v_gene: TRBV15; CDR3aa: CATSRGTGGEQPQHF; CDR3nt: TGTGCCACCAGCAGAGGGACAGGGGGCGAACAGCCCCAGCATTTT
d_gene: TRBD1; j_gene: TRBJ1-4; abundance: .; v_gene: TRBV7-9; CDR3aa: CASSGLRDRGRSGEKLFF; CDR3nt: TGTGCCAGCAGCGGTCTCCGGGACAGGGGGCGGTCGGGTGAAAAACTGTTTTTT
d_gene: .; j_gene: TRBJ1-1; abundance: once; v_gene: TRBV11-2; CDR3aa: CASSSQNTEAFF; CDR3nt: TGTGCCAGCAGCTCCCAGAACACTGAAGCTTTCTTT
d_gene: .; j_gene: TRBJ2-7; abundance: .; v_gene: TRBV3-1/TRBV3-2; CDR3aa: CASSQEGRRSEQYF; CDR3nt: TGTGCCAGCAGCCAAGAAGGAAGGAGGTCTGAGCAGTACTTC
d_gene: .; j_gene: TRBJ1-1; abundance: .; v_gene: TRBV6-5; CDR3aa: CASSPLRGRVTEAFF; CDR3nt: TGTGCCAGCAGCCCACTCCGGGGTCGGGTCACTGAAGCTTTCTTT
d_gene: TRBD1; j_gene: TRBJ1-6; abundance: .; v_gene: TRBV6-5; CDR3aa: CASRPDRENSPLHF; CDR3nt: TGTGCCAGCAGGCCGGACAGGGAAAATTCACCCCTCCACTTT
d_gene: TRBD1; j_gene: TRBJ1-2; abundance: .; v_gene: TRBV19; CDR3aa: CASRTHTGTGGNYGYTF; CDR3nt: TGTGCCAGTAGGACTCATACCGGGACAGGGGGTAACTATGGCTACACCTTC
d_gene: .; j_gene: TRBJ1-2; abundance: .; v_gene: TRBV7-9; CDR3aa: CASNPGDWYGYTF; CDR3nt: TGTGCCAGCAACCCAGGGGATTGGTATGGCTACACCTTC
d_gene: .; j_gene: TRBJ2-6; abundance: .; v_gene: TRBV7-9; CDR3aa: CASSPTGSGANVLTF; CDR3nt: TGTGCCAGCAGCCCCACAGGGTCTGGGGCCAACGTCCTGACTTTC
d_gene: .; j_gene: TRBJ1-1; abundance: .; v_gene: TRBV10-3; CDR3aa: CAISERFLQDTEAFF; CDR3nt: TGTGCCATCAGTGAACGGTTTTTACAGGACACTGAAGCTTTCTTT
d_gene: .; j_gene: TRBJ2-3; abundance: .; v_gene: TRBV30; CDR3aa: CAWKLEVTQYF; CDR3nt: TGTGCCTGGAAGCTAGAAGTAACGCAGTATTTT
d_gene: .; j_gene: TRBJ1-1; abundance: .; v_gene: TRBV5-4; CDR3aa: CASSTGGVLNTEAFF; CDR3nt: TGTGCCAGCAGCACCGGAGGAGTATTGAACACTGAAGCTTTCTTT
d_gene: .; j_gene: TRBJ2-7; abundance: .; v_gene: TRBV28; CDR3aa: CASSRAGQSYEQYF; CDR3nt: TGTGCCAGCAGCCGGGCGGGACAGAGCTACGAGCAGTACTTC
d_gene: TRBD1; j_gene: TRBJ2-7; abundance: .; v_gene: TRBV5-1; CDR3aa: CASSVQGPSYEQYF; CDR3nt: TGCGCCAGCAGCGTACAGGGGCCCTCCTACGAGCAGTACTTC
d_gene: TRBD1; j_gene: TRBJ1-5; abundance: .; v_gene: TRBV19; CDR3aa: CASSHQGGNQPQHF; CDR3nt: TGTGCCAGTAGCCACCAGGGGGGCAATCAGCCCCAGCATTTT
d_gene: TRBD1; j_gene: TRBJ1-6; abundance: .; v_gene: TRBV6-5; CDR3aa: CASSYHLDRPNSPLHF; CDR3nt: TGTGCCAGCAGTTACCACTTGGACAGGCCCAATTCACCCCTCCACTTT
d_gene: TRBD1; j_gene: TRBJ1-2; abundance: .; v_gene: TRBV9; CDR3aa: CASSALQGAGGYTF; CDR3nt: TGTGCCAGCAGCGCACTACAGGGGGCAGGGGGCTACACCTTC
d_gene: .; j_gene: TRBJ2-5; abundance: .; v_gene: TRBV9; CDR3aa: CASSVEGRGSETQYF; CDR3nt: TGTGCCAGCAGCGTAGAAGGTCGAGGGTCAGAGACCCAGTACTTC